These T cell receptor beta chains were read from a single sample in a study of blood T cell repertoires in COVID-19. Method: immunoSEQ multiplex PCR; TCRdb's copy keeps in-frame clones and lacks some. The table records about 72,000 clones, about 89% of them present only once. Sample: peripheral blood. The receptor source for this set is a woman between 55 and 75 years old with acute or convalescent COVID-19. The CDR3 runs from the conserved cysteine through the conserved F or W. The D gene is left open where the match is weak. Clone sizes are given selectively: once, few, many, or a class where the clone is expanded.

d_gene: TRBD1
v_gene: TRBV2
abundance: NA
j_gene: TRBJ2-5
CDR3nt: TGTGCCAGCAGTTATCCGACAGGGCGGGAGACCCAGTACTTC
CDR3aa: CASSYPTGRETQYF

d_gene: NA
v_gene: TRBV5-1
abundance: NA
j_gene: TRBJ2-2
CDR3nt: TGCGCCAGCAGTGGGCAGCCAAACACCGGGGAGCTGTTTTTT
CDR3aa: CASSGQPNTGELFF

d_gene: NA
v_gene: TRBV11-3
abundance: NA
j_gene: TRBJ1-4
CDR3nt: TGTGCCAGCAGCCGCGAGGCGGGGGAAAAACTGTTTTTT
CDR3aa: CASSREAGEKLFF

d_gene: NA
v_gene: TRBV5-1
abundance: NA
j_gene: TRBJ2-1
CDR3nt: TGCGCCAGCAGCTCGGAGACAGAGCCCAACAATGAGCAGTTCTTC
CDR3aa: CASSSETEPNNEQFF

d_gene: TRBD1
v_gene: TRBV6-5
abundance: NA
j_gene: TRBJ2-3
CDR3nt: TGTGCCAGCAGACAGGGGGTTCGGACAGATACGCAGTATTTT
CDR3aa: CASRQGVRTDTQYF

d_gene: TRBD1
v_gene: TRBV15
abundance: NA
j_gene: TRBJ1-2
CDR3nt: TGTGCCACCAGCAGACAGCCAGGGGGCGTTTTTGGCTACACCTTC
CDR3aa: CATSRQPGGVFGYTF

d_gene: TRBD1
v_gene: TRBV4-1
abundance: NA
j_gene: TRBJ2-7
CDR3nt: TGCGCCAGCAGCCCGATACAAATCAGGGGGCTTATGACCTACGAGCAGTACTTC
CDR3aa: CASSPIQIRGLMTYEQYF

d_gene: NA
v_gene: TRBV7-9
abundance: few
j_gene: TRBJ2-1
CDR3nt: TGTGCCAGCAGCCCCCGGGGGAACTCCTACAATGAGCAGTTCTTC
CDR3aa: CASSPRGNSYNEQFF

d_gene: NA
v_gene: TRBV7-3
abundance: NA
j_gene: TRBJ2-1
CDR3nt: TGTGCCAGCAGCTCGACCGCAAACCCGGGTGAGCAGTTCTTC
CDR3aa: CASSSTANPGEQFF

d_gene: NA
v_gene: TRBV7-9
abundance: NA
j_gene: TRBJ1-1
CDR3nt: TGTGCCAGCAGCAGATCAGGGTCCACTGAAGCTTTCTTT
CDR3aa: CASSRSGSTEAFF

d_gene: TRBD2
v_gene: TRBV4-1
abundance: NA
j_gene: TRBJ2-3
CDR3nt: TGCGCCAGCAGCCACCGCGGCGGGGGGTCTGCGACAGATACGCAGTATTTT
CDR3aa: CASSHRGGGSATDTQYF

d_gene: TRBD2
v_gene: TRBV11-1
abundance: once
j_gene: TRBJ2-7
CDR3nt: TGTGCCAGCAGCCTGGCCCCTAGCGGGGGTTTCTACGAGCAGTACTTC
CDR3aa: CASSLAPSGGFYEQYF

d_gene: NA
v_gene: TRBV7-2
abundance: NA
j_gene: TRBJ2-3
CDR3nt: TGTGCCAGCAGCGCGCTGAGGACACACGATACGCAGTATTTT
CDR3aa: CASSALRTHDTQYF

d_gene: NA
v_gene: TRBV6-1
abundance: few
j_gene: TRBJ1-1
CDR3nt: TGTGCCAGCAGTGATGTTCTAAGGGGGACTGAAGCTTTCTTT
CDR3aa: CASSDVLRGTEAFF

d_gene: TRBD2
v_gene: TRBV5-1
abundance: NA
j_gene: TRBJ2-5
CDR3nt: TGCGCCAGCAGCTTGGCCGGGGCTAGCGGGGTTGGTCTACAAGAGACCCAGTACTTC
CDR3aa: CASSLAGASGVGLQETQYF

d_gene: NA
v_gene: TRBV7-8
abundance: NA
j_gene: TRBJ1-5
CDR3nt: TGTGCCAGCAGCTTAGCGGTACCAACAGGGACGGGCAATCAGCCCCAGCATTTT
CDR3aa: CASSLAVPTGTGNQPQHF

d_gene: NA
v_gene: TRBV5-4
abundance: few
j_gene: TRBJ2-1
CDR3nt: TGTGCCAGCAGCCCCCGGGGCTCCTACAATGAGCAGTTCTTC
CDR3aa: CASSPRGSYNEQFF

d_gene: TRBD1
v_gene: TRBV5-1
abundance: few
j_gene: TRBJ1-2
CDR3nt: TGCGCCAGCAGCAAGGACAGGGGGCAACATGGCTACACCTTC
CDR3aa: CASSKDRGQHGYTF

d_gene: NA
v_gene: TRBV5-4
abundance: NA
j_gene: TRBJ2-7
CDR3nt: TGTGCCAGCAGCTTGGCCTGGTTCTCGGACGAGCAGTACTTC
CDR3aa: CASSLAWFSDEQYF

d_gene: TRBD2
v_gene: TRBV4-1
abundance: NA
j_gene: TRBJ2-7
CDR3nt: TGCGCCAGCAGCCAGGGGAAGGGAGTGGCGGGGGGGCCGATTCCCCTCGAGCAGTACTTC
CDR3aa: CASSQGKGVAGGPIPLEQYF

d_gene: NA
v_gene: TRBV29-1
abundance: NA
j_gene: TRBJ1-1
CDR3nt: TGCAGCGTTGTGGTCCAGATTGGGGGGGTGAGCACTGAAGCTTTCTTT
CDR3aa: CSVVVQIGGVSTEAFF

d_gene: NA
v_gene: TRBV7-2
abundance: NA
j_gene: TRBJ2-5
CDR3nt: TGTGCCAGCAGCTTTCGTCACTCGGAGACCCAGTACTTC
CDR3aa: CASSFRHSETQYF

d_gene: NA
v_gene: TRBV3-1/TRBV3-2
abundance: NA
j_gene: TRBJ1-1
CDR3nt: TGTGCCAGCAGCCAAGTTGCTAACCCTAGCACTGAAGCTTTCTTT
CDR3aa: CASSQVANPSTEAFF

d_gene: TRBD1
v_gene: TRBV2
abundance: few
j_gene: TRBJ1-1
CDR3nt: TGTGCCAGCAGTTGGGACAGGGAAGCTTTCTTT
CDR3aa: CASSWDREAFF

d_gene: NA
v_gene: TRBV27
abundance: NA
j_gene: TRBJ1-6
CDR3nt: TGTGCCAGCAGTTTGGATATGGATGGGGCTCGGAATTCACCCCTCCACTTT
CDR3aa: CASSLDMDGARNSPLHF

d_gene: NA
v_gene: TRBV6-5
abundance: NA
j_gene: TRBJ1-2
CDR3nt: TGTGCCATCAAACAGGGCGGCTATGGCTACACCTTC
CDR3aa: CAIKQGGYGYTF

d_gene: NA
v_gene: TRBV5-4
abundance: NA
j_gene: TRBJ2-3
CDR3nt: TGTGCCAGCAGCCCCGGGACATATGTCACAGATACGCAGTATTTT
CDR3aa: CASSPGTYVTDTQYF

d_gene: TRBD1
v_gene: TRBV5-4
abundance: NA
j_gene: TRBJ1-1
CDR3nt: TGTGCCAGCAGCCAGACAGGGGGCGACAAAGCTTTCTTT
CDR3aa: CASSQTGGDKAFF